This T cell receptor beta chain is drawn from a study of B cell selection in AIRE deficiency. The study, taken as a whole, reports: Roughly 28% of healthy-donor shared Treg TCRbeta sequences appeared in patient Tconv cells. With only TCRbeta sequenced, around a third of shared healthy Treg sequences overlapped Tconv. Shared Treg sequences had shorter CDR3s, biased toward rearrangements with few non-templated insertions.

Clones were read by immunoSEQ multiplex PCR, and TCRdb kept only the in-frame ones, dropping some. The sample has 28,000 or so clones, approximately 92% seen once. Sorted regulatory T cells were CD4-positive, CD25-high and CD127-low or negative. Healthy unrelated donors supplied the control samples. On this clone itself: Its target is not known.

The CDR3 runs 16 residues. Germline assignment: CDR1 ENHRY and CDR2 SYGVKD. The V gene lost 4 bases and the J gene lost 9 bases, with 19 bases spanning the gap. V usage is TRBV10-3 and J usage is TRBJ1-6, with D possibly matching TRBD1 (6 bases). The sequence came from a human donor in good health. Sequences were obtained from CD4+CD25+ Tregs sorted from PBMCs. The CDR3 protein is CAISASRTALGSPLHF. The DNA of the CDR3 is TGTGCCATCAGTGCAAGCCGGACAGCATTGGGTTCACCCCTCCACTTT.